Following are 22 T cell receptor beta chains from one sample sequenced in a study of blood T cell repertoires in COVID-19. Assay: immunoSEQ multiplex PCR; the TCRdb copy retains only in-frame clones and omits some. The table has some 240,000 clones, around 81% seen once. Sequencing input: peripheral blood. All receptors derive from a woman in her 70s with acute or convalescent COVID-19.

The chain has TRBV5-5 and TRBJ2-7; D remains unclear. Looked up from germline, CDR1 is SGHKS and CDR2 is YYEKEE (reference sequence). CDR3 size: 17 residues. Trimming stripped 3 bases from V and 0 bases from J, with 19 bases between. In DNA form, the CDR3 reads TGTGCCAGCAGCTCAGAGAGTCGGGTCGTTGGCTCCTACGAGCAGTACGTC. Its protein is CASSSESRVVGSYEQYV.

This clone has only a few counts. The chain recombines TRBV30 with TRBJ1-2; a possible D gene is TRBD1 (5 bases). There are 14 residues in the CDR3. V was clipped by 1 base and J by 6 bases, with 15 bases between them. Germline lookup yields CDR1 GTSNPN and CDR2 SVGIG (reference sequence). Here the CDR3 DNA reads TGTGCCTGGAGTGCCCTAAGGTCAGGGCATGGCTACACCTTC. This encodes CAWSALRSGHGYTF.

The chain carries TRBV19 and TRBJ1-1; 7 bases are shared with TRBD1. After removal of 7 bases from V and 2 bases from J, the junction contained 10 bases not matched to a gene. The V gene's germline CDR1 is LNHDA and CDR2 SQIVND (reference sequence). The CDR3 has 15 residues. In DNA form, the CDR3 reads TGTGCCAGTACCCGGGACAGCAGTATTAACACTGAAGCTTTCTTT. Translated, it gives CASTRDSSINTEAFF. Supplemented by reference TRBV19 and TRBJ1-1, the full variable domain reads DGGITQSPKYLFRKEGQNVTLSCEQNLNHDAMYWYRQDPGQGLRLIYYSQIVNDFQKGDIAEGYSVSREKKESFPLTVTSAQKNPTAFYLCASTRDSSINTEAFFGQGTRLTVV.

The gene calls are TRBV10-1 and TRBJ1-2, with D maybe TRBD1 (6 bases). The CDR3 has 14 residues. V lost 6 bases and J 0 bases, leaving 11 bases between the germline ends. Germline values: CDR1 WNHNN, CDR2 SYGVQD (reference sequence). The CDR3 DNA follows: TGCGCCAGCAGGTCCACAGGGACTAACTATGGCTACACCTTC. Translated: CASRSTGTNYGYTF.

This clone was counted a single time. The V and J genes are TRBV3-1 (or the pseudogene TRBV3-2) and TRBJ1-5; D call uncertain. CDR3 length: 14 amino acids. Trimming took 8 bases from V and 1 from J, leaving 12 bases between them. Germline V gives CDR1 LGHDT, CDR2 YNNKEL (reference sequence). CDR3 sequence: CASGRRGSNQPQHF. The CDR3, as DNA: TGTGCCAGCGGGAGGCGGGGAAGCAATCAGCCCCAGCATTTT.

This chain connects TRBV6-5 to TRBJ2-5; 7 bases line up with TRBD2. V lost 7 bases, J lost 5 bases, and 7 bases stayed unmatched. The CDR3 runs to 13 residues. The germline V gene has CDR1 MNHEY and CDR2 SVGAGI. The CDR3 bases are TGTGCCAGCACACAGGCCGGGGGGGAGACCCAGTACTTC. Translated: CASTQAGGETQYF.

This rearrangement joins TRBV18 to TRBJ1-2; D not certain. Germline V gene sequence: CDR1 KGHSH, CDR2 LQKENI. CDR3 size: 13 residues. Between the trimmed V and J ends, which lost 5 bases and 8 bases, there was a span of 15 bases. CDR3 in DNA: TGTGCCAGCTCAAACTCGGAGGAATGGGGCTACACCTTC. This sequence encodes CASSNSEEWGYTF. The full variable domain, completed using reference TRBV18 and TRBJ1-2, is NAGVMQNPRHLVRRRGQEARLRCSPMKGHSHVYWYRQLPEEGLKFMVYLQKENIIDESGMPKERFSAEFPKEGPSILRIQQVVRGDSAAYFCASSNSEEWGYTFGSGTRLTVV.

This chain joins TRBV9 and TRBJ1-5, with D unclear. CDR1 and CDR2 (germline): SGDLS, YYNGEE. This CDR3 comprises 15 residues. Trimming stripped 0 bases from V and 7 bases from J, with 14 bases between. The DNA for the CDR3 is TGTGCCAGCAGCGTAGCCCCGGTGGGAGGACAGCCCCAGCATTTT. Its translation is CASSVAPVGGQPQHF.

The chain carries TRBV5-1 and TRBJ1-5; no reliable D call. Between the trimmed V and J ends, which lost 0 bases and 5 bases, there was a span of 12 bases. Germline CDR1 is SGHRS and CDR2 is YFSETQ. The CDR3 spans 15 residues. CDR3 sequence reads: CASSLVAGPDQPQHF. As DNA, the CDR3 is TGCGCCAGCAGCTTGGTTGCGGGTCCCGATCAGCCCCAGCATTTT.

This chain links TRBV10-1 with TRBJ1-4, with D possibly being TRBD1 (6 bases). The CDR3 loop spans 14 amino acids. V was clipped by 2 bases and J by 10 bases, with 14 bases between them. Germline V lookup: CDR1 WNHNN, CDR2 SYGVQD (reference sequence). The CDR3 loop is CASSEHREGGKLFF. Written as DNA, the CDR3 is TGCGCCAGCAGTGAGCACAGGGAGGGTGGAAAACTGTTTTTT.

In DNA form, the CDR3 reads TGTGCCATCAGAGAGGGGACAGGGCGAGCCAAAAACATTCAGTACTTC. Amino acids: CAIREGTGRAKNIQYF. V and J are TRBV10-3 and TRBJ2-4; 9 nucleotides line up with TRBD1. The V and J ends lost 6 bases and 0 bases, in that order; junction bases with no gene match: 6. Germline V gives CDR1 ENHRY, CDR2 SYGVKD. The CDR3 spans 16 residues.

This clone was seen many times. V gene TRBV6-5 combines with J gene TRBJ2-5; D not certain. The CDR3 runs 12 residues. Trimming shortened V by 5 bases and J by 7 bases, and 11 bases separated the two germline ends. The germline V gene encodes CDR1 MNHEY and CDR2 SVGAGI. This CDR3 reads CASSPNLGTQYF. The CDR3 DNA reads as TGTGCCAGCAGTCCCAATCTAGGGACCCAGTACTTC.

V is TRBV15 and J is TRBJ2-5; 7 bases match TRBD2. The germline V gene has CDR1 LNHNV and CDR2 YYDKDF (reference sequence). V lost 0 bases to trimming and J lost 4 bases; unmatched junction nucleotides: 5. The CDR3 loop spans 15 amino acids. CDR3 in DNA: TGTGCCACCAGCAGAGATGATTCGGGAGGAGAGACCCAGTACTTC. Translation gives CATSRDDSGGETQYF.

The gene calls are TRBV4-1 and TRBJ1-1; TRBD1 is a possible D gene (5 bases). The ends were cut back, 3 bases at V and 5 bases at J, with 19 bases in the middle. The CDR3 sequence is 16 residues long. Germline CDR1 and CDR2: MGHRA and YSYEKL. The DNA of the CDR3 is TGCGCCAGCAGCCATGGATTCCCGGGACTGGGGACTGAAGCTTTCTTT. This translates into CASSHGFPGLGTEAFF.

The CDR3 DNA reads as TGTGCCAGCAGCTTCCCCGGGAACACCATATATTTT. It yields the protein CASSFPGNTIYF. The chain couples TRBV5-4 to TRBJ1-3, with D hard to call. This CDR3 comprises 12 residues. CDR1 and CDR2 (germline): SGHNT, YYREEE (reference sequence). Trimming cost V 2 bases and J 7 bases, with 7 bases left between them.

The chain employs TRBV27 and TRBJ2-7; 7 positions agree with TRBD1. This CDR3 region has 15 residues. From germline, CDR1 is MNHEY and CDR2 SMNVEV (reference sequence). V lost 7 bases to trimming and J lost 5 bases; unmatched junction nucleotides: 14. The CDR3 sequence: CASNQAGGRSNEQYV. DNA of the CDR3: TGTGCCAGCAACCAGGCAGGGGGTAGGAGTAACGAGCAGTACGTC.

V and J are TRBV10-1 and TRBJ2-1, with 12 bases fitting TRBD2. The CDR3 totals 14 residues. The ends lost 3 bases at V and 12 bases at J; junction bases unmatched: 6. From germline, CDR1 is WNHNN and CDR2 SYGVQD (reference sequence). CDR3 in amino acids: CASSEASGGARQFF. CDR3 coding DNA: TGCGCCAGCAGTGAAGCTAGCGGGGGGGCCAGGCAGTTCTTC.

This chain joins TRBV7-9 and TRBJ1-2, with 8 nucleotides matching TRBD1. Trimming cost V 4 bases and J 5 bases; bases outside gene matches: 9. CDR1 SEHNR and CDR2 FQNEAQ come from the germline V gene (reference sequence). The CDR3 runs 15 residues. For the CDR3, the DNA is TGTGCCAGCAGCTCCGGTGACAGGGGACTTTATGGCTACACCTTC. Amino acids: CASSSGDRGLYGYTF.

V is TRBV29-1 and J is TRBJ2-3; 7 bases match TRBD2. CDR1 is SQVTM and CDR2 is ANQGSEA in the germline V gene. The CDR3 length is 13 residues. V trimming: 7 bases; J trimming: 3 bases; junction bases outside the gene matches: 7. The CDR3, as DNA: TGCAGCGCCGACCCCGGGGGGACAGATACGCAGTATTTT. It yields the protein CSADPGGTDTQYF.

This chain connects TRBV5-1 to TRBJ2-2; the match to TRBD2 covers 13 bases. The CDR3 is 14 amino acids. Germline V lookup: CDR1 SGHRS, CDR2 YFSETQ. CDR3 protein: CATSGGLSTGELFF. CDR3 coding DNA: TGCGCGACTAGCGGGGGGCTGAGCACCGGGGAGCTGTTTTTT.

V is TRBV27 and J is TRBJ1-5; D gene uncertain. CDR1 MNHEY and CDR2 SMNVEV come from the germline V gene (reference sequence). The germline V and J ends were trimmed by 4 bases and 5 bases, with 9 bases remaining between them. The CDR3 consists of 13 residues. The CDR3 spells CASSSQVYQPQHF. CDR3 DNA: TGTGCCAGCAGTTCCCAGGTTTATCAGCCCCAGCATTTT.

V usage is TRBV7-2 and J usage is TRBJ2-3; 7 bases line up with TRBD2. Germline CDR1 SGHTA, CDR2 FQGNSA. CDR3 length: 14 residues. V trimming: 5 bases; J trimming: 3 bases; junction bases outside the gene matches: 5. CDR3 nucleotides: TGTGCCAGCAGCACTAGCGCCTCAACAGATACGCAGTATTTT. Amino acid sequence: CASSTSASTDTQYF.